The TCR beta chain under discussion was sequenced for a study of blood T cell repertoires in COVID-19. In the study overall: Both acute and convalescent COVID-19 samples were obtained from the United States, Italy and Spain. PBMCs, B-cell-depleted T cells, or T cells provided the cDNA or gDNA that made up the material.

There are 14 residues in the CDR3. From germline, CDR1 is LNHDA and CDR2 SQIVND (reference sequence). Germline trimming cut 9 bases from V and 7 bases from J; bases unmatched to any gene: 9. Only a few counts were recorded for this clone. The assay was immunoSEQ multiplex PCR, and TCRdb's table has in-frame clones only and misses some. The data hold 60,000 to 85,000 clones, with just over 85% observed a single time. This receptor was identified in a woman of 80 years or more with active or convalescent COVID-19. The sample comprised peripheral blood. The V gene is TRBV19, the J gene TRBJ2-2, with 9 bases lining up with TRBD1. DNA for the CDR3: TGTGCCAGCCGGGACAGGGTCAAGGTCGGGGAGCTGTTTTTT. It translates to CASRDRVKVGELFF.